Listed below are T cell receptor beta chains from one sample, sequenced in a study of regulatory T cells in long-lasting Graves disease. TCRdb reanalysed the multiplex PCR reads using MiXCR and keeps one entry per CDR3 protein. The data hold 530,000 or so distinct CDR3 sequences, with more than 15% observed a single time. The data also belong to a second study, concerning T cells in Graves' hyperthyroidism and ophthalmopathy.

The sample was peripheral blood mononuclear cells (PBMCs), taken at new diagnosis, from a patient treated with antithyroid drugs. The receptors come from a man between 18 and 29 years old with Graves disease. CDR3s include the opening cysteine and the closing phenylalanine or tryptophan. Fields, in order: J gene, D gene, V gene, clone size, CDR3 protein, CDR3 DNA. D genes are given only for firm matches. Clone size, where shown, is once, few, many, or a class for clones that have expanded.

j_call: TRBJ2-7; d_call: TRBD1; v_call: TRBV10-3; clone_size: many; cdr3_aa: CAVRDRYAYEQYF; cdr3_nt: TGTGCTGTCCGGGACAGGTACGCCTACGAGCAGTACTTC
j_call: TRBJ1-5; d_call: TRBD1; v_call: TRBV28; clone_size: many; cdr3_aa: CASKSYGQGNQPQHF; cdr3_nt: TGTGCCAGCAAAAGTTACGGACAGGGGAATCAGCCCCAGCATTTT
j_call: TRBJ2-2; d_call: TRBD2; v_call: TRBV30; clone_size: many; cdr3_aa: CAWSVQAGGTGELFF; cdr3_nt: TGTGCCTGGAGTGTACAAGCGGGAGGAACCGGGGAGCTGTTTTTT
j_call: TRBJ2-1; d_call: NA; v_call: TRBV20-1; clone_size: NA; cdr3_aa: CSAPLMGSNEQFF; cdr3_nt: TGCAGTGCTCCCCTAATGGGGTCCAATGAGCAGTTCTTC
j_call: TRBJ2-2; d_call: NA; v_call: TRBV3-1; clone_size: many; cdr3_aa: CASSRNPQSVGTGELFF; cdr3_nt: TGTGCCAGCAGCCGAAACCCCCAGAGCGTGGGCACCGGGGAGCTGTTTTTT
j_call: TRBJ1-1; d_call: NA; v_call: TRBV12-3/TRBV12-4; clone_size: many; cdr3_aa: CASRREGENGRAFF; cdr3_nt: TGTGCCAGCCGCAGGGAGGGAGAAAATGGTAGGGCTTTCTTT
j_call: TRBJ1-5; d_call: TRBD1; v_call: TRBV7-8; clone_size: many; cdr3_aa: CASSRRPGQGSNQPQHF; cdr3_nt: TGTGCCAGCAGCCGGCGGCCGGGACAGGGTTCCAATCAGCCCCAGCATTTT
j_call: TRBJ1-1; d_call: TRBD1; v_call: TRBV12-3/TRBV12-4; clone_size: many; cdr3_aa: CASSVGGGLMTEAFF; cdr3_nt: TGTGCCAGCAGCGTTGGAGGGGGCTTGATGACTGAAGCTTTCTTT
j_call: TRBJ1-3; d_call: TRBD1; v_call: TRBV3-1; clone_size: NA; cdr3_aa: CASSPDRAGGNTIYF; cdr3_nt: TGTGCCAGCAGTCCAGACAGGGCGGGTGGAAACACCATATATTTT
j_call: TRBJ2-3; d_call: TRBD2; v_call: TRBV4-1; clone_size: NA; cdr3_aa: CASRRLAGGFGADTQYF; cdr3_nt: TGCGCCAGCAGGCGGCTAGCGGGAGGGTTTGGCGCAGATACGCAGTATTTT
j_call: TRBJ1-2; d_call: NA; v_call: TRBV3-1; clone_size: few; cdr3_aa: CASSQDLGGGYTF; cdr3_nt: TGTGCCAGCAGCCAAGATCTGGGTGGAGGCTACACCTTC
j_call: TRBJ2-2; d_call: NA; v_call: TRBV3-1; clone_size: once; cdr3_aa: CASSRVGELAGELFF; cdr3_nt: TGTGCCAGCAGCCGCGTAGGAGAGTTGGCCGGGGAGCTGTTTTTT
j_call: TRBJ2-7; d_call: TRBD1; v_call: TRBV5-4; clone_size: many; cdr3_aa: CASSLLDREDEQYF; cdr3_nt: TGTGCCAGCAGCTTACTGGACAGGGAGGACGAGCAGTACTTC
j_call: TRBJ2-3; d_call: NA; v_call: TRBV2; clone_size: many; cdr3_aa: CASRGTPDTQYF; cdr3_nt: TGTGCCAGCAGGGGGACCCCCGATACGCAGTATTTT
j_call: TRBJ2-1; d_call: TRBD2; v_call: TRBV20-1; clone_size: many; cdr3_aa: CSAVNAGTTADEQFF; cdr3_nt: TGCAGTGCCGTCAACGCCGGGACTACTGCCGATGAGCAGTTCTTC
j_call: TRBJ2-5; d_call: TRBD2; v_call: TRBV5-1; clone_size: few; cdr3_aa: CASSSGGSIQETQYF; cdr3_nt: TGCGCCAGCAGCTCGGGGGGGAGTATACAAGAGACCCAGTACTTC
j_call: TRBJ1-6; d_call: NA; v_call: TRBV30; clone_size: few; cdr3_aa: CAWSVGTSKPPLHF; cdr3_nt: TGTGCCTGGAGTGTAGGGACATCGAAACCGCCACTCCACTTT
j_call: TRBJ1-1; d_call: NA; v_call: TRBV28; clone_size: many; cdr3_aa: CASSFDVRERTEAFF; cdr3_nt: TGTGCCAGCAGTTTTGATGTACGCGAGAGGACTGAAGCTTTCTTT
j_call: TRBJ1-5; d_call: NA; v_call: TRBV15; clone_size: many; cdr3_aa: CATSRVVGGRRGNQPQHF; cdr3_nt: TGTGCCACCAGCAGAGTCGTTGGGGGGCGCAGGGGCAATCAGCCCCAGCATTTT
j_call: TRBJ1-5; d_call: NA; v_call: TRBV12-3/TRBV12-4; clone_size: many; cdr3_aa: CASSTGLGGQPQHF; cdr3_nt: TGTGCCAGCAGTACAGGACTCGGGGGTCAGCCCCAGCATTTT
j_call: TRBJ2-7; d_call: NA; v_call: TRBV28; clone_size: NA; cdr3_aa: CASSGGPTREYEQYF; cdr3_nt: TGTGCCAGCAGTGGGGGGCCCACCAGGGAGTACGAGCAGTACTTC
j_call: TRBJ2-1; d_call: NA; v_call: TRBV12-3/TRBV12-4; clone_size: NA; cdr3_aa: CASSFGLVRDEQFF; cdr3_nt: TGTGCCAGCAGTTTCGGCCTAGTTAGGGATGAGCAGTTCTTC
j_call: TRBJ1-6; d_call: TRBD1; v_call: TRBV5-6; clone_size: NA; cdr3_aa: CASSSRDRDSPLHF; cdr3_nt: TGTGCCAGCAGCTCCCGGGACAGGGATTCACCCCTCCACTTT
j_call: TRBJ1-2; d_call: TRBD1; v_call: TRBV29-1; clone_size: few; cdr3_aa: CSADGTGGSYGYTF; cdr3_nt: TGCAGCGCGGACGGGACAGGGGGCTCCTATGGCTACACCTTC
j_call: TRBJ1-1; d_call: NA; v_call: TRBV9; clone_size: NA; cdr3_aa: CASSVGVMNTEAFF; cdr3_nt: TGTGCCAGCAGCGTAGGAGTAATGAACACTGAAGCTTTCTTT
j_call: TRBJ2-1; d_call: NA; v_call: TRBV7-9; clone_size: NA; cdr3_aa: CASSALGQRASYNEQFF; cdr3_nt: TGTGCCAGCAGCGCATTGGGCCAGCGGGCCTCCTACAATGAGCAGTTCTTC
j_call: TRBJ1-1; d_call: NA; v_call: TRBV5-5; clone_size: many; cdr3_aa: CASSLVLEGNPGAFF; cdr3_nt: TGTGCCAGCAGCTTGGTGTTGGAGGGGAACCCTGGAGCTTTCTTT
j_call: TRBJ1-2; d_call: NA; v_call: TRBV7-9; clone_size: few; cdr3_aa: CASSLAPAGIGYTF; cdr3_nt: TGTGCCAGCAGCTTAGCCCCGGCCGGTATTGGCTACACCTTC
j_call: TRBJ2-1; d_call: NA; v_call: TRBV20-1; clone_size: few; cdr3_aa: CSARLSFGFYEQFF; cdr3_nt: TGCAGTGCAAGACTCTCTTTTGGGTTTTATGAGCAGTTCTTC
j_call: TRBJ2-1; d_call: TRBD1; v_call: TRBV12-3/TRBV12-4; clone_size: many; cdr3_aa: CASSLGQGFEQFF; cdr3_nt: TGTGCCAGCAGTTTAGGACAGGGCTTTGAGCAGTTCTTC
j_call: TRBJ2-1; d_call: NA; v_call: TRBV30; clone_size: few; cdr3_aa: CAWSTIVEFF; cdr3_nt: TGTGCCTGGAGTACGATTGTGGAGTTCTTC
j_call: TRBJ1-2; d_call: NA; v_call: TRBV6-2/TRBV6-3; clone_size: many; cdr3_aa: CASSLDSFYGYTF; cdr3_nt: TGTGCCAGCAGTCTGGACAGCTTCTATGGCTACACCTTC
j_call: TRBJ2-7; d_call: NA; v_call: TRBV11-2; clone_size: few; cdr3_aa: CASSLDWAGTEQYF; cdr3_nt: TGTGCCAGCAGCTTAGATTGGGCGGGTACCGAGCAGTACTTC
j_call: TRBJ2-7; d_call: TRBD1; v_call: TRBV4-1; clone_size: many; cdr3_aa: CASSQGLRDSTFEQYF; cdr3_nt: TGCGCCAGCAGCCAAGGCCTCCGGGACAGCACGTTCGAGCAGTACTTC
j_call: TRBJ2-3; d_call: TRBD2; v_call: TRBV9; clone_size: few; cdr3_aa: CASSPAGLGTDTQYF; cdr3_nt: TGTGCCAGCAGCCCCGCGGGACTAGGGACAGATACGCAGTATTTT
j_call: TRBJ2-7; d_call: NA; v_call: TRBV12-3/TRBV12-4; clone_size: many; cdr3_aa: CASSFSGYEQYF; cdr3_nt: TGTGCCAGCAGTTTCTCCGGCTACGAGCAGTACTTC
j_call: TRBJ2-7; d_call: TRBD1; v_call: TRBV10-3; clone_size: few; cdr3_aa: CAISASGGDRGSEQYF; cdr3_nt: TGTGCCATCAGTGCATCCGGGGGGGACAGGGGGAGTGAGCAGTACTTC
j_call: TRBJ1-3; d_call: NA; v_call: TRBV10-1; clone_size: NA; cdr3_aa: CAPKTGNTIYF; cdr3_nt: TGCGCCCCCAAAACGGGAAACACCATATATTTT
j_call: TRBJ1-1; d_call: NA; v_call: TRBV5-1; clone_size: NA; cdr3_aa: CASSFHESLNTEAFF; cdr3_nt: TGCGCCAGCAGCTTTCACGAGAGCCTGAACACTGAAGCTTTCTTT
j_call: TRBJ1-2; d_call: NA; v_call: TRBV27; clone_size: many; cdr3_aa: CASSRQLNYGYTF; cdr3_nt: TGTGCCAGCAGTCGACAGTTAAACTATGGCTACACCTTC
j_call: TRBJ1-4; d_call: NA; v_call: TRBV30; clone_size: few; cdr3_aa: CAWNVPGEKLFF; cdr3_nt: TGTGCCTGGAATGTTCCGGGGGAAAAACTGTTTTTT
j_call: TRBJ2-7; d_call: NA; v_call: TRBV4-1; clone_size: NA; cdr3_aa: CASSPAGQPYEQYF; cdr3_nt: TGCGCCAGCAGCCCTGCGGGACAGCCCTACGAGCAGTACTTC
j_call: TRBJ2-7; d_call: NA; v_call: TRBV27; clone_size: many; cdr3_aa: CASSLYGQGRRHEQYF; cdr3_nt: TGTGCCAGCAGTTTATACGGCCAGGGAAGGAGGCACGAGCAGTACTTC
j_call: TRBJ2-1; d_call: TRBD2; v_call: TRBV6-1; clone_size: many; cdr3_aa: CASSVTSGSNEQFF; cdr3_nt: TGTGCCAGCAGTGTAACTAGCGGGAGCAATGAGCAGTTCTTC
j_call: TRBJ2-3; d_call: TRBD2; v_call: TRBV7-3; clone_size: many; cdr3_aa: CASSFSGMSTDTQYF; cdr3_nt: TGTGCCAGCAGCTTTAGCGGGATGAGCACAGATACGCAGTATTTT
j_call: TRBJ1-4; d_call: NA; v_call: TRBV4-1; clone_size: NA; cdr3_aa: CASSPYTSTNEKLFF; cdr3_nt: TGCGCCAGCAGCCCCTACACTTCAACTAATGAAAAACTGTTTTTT
j_call: TRBJ1-2; d_call: NA; v_call: TRBV5-5; clone_size: few; cdr3_aa: CASSFPTANYGYTF; cdr3_nt: TGTGCCAGCAGCTTTCCGACAGCTAACTATGGCTACACCTTC
j_call: TRBJ2-7; d_call: TRBD1; v_call: TRBV19; clone_size: many; cdr3_aa: CASTRTGGPYEQYF; cdr3_nt: TGTGCCAGTACTCGGACAGGGGGCCCCTACGAGCAGTACTTC
j_call: TRBJ2-3; d_call: TRBD2; v_call: TRBV5-1; clone_size: few; cdr3_aa: CASSLSLAGGTLLYTDTQYF; cdr3_nt: TGCGCCAGCAGCTTGTCTCTAGCGGGAGGAACCCTACTTTACACAGATACGCAGTATTTT
j_call: TRBJ2-1; d_call: TRBD2; v_call: TRBV3-1; clone_size: many; cdr3_aa: CASSPRLAGVLYNEQFF; cdr3_nt: TGTGCCAGCAGCCCCCGATTGGCGGGGGTTCTCTACAATGAGCAGTTCTTC
j_call: TRBJ2-3; d_call: NA; v_call: TRBV14; clone_size: few; cdr3_aa: CASSQEASTDTQYF; cdr3_nt: TGTGCCAGCAGCCAAGAAGCTAGCACAGATACGCAGTATTTT
j_call: TRBJ2-1; d_call: NA; v_call: TRBV12-3/TRBV12-4; clone_size: many; cdr3_aa: CASSRLVFFNEQFF; cdr3_nt: TGTGCCAGCAGTCGACTAGTTTTTTTCAATGAGCAGTTCTTC
j_call: TRBJ2-3; d_call: NA; v_call: TRBV7-9; clone_size: many; cdr3_aa: CASNDRGADYKDTQYF; cdr3_nt: TGTGCCAGCAACGACCGGGGCGCAGATTATAAAGATACGCAGTATTTT
j_call: TRBJ2-5; d_call: TRBD2; v_call: TRBV7-2; clone_size: NA; cdr3_aa: CASSSLSGLLAGGPLETQYF; cdr3_nt: TGTGCCAGCAGCTCTCTTAGTGGCCTTCTAGCGGGAGGGCCCTTGGAGACCCAGTACTTC
j_call: TRBJ2-1; d_call: TRBD2; v_call: TRBV20-1; clone_size: NA; cdr3_aa: CSAIGSGRAYNEQFF; cdr3_nt: TGCAGTGCTATAGGTAGCGGGAGGGCCTACAATGAGCAGTTCTTC
j_call: TRBJ1-1; d_call: TRBD1; v_call: TRBV10-3; clone_size: NA; cdr3_aa: CAISEGQEGTEAFF; cdr3_nt: TGTGCCATCAGTGAAGGACAGGAAGGCACTGAAGCTTTCTTT
j_call: TRBJ2-7; d_call: TRBD2; v_call: TRBV7-9; clone_size: few; cdr3_aa: CASSLVAGGIQQYF; cdr3_nt: TGTGCCAGCAGCTTAGTAGCGGGAGGTATACAGCAGTACTTC
j_call: TRBJ2-1; d_call: TRBD2; v_call: TRBV20-1; clone_size: NA; cdr3_aa: CSARDREALAGGNNEQFF; cdr3_nt: TGCAGTGCTAGAGATCGGGAGGCACTAGCGGGAGGGAACAATGAGCAGTTCTTC
j_call: TRBJ1-6; d_call: TRBD1; v_call: TRBV25-1; clone_size: NA; cdr3_aa: CASSVAGTGYNSPLHF; cdr3_nt: TGTGCCAGCAGTGTCGCCGGGACAGGGTATAATTCACCCCTCCACTTT